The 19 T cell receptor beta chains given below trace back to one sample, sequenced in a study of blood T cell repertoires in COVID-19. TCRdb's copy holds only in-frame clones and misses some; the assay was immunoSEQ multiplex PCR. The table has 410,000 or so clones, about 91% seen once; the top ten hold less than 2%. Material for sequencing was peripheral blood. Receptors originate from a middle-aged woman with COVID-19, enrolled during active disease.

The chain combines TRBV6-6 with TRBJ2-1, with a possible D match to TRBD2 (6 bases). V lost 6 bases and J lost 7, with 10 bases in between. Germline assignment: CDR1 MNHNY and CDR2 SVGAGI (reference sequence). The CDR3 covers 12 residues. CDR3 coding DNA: TGTGCCAGCAGAGTGGCGGGGAATGAGCAGTTCTTC. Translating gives CASRVAGNEQFF.

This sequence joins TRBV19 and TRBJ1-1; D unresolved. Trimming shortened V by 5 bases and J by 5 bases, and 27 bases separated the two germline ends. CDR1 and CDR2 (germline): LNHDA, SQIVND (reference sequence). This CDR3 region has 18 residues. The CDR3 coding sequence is TGTGCCAGTAGTCGGAGTAGGCGGGAGCTAATTAGGAGTACTGAAGCTTTCTTT. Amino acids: CASSRSRRELIRSTEAFF.

The CDR3 sequence is CASSHGGSGSRYYEQYF. The DNA for the CDR3 is TGCGCCAGCAGCCATGGGGGAAGCGGGAGTAGGTACTACGAGCAGTACTTC. The gene calls are TRBV4-1 and TRBJ2-7, with 8 bases that match TRBD2. Germline-derived CDR1 and CDR2 are MGHRA and YSYEKL. The CDR3 loop spans 17 amino acids. V lost 3 bases and J lost 3; bases outside the gene matches: 13.

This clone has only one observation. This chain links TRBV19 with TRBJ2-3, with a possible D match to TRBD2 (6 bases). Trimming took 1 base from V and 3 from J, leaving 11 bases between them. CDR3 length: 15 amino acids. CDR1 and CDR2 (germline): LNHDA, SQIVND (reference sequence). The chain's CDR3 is CASSIGLVETDTQYF. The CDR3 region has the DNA TGTGCCAGTAGTATAGGACTAGTTGAGACAGATACGCAGTATTTT.

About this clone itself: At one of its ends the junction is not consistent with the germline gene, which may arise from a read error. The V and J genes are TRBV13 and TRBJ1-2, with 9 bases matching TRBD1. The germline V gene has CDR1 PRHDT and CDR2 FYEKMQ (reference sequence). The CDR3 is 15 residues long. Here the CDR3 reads CASSLGQGTYYGYTF. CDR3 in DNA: TGTGCCAGCAGCCTAGGACAGGGGACCTACTATGGCTACACCTTC.

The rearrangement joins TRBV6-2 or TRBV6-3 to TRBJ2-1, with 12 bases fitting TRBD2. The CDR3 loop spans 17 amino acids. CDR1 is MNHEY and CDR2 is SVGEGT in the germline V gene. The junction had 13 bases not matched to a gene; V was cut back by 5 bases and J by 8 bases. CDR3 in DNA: TGTGCCAGCAGTGGCGCACGCGGACTAGCGGGGACGGATGAGCAGTTCTTC. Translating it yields CASSGARGLAGTDEQFF.

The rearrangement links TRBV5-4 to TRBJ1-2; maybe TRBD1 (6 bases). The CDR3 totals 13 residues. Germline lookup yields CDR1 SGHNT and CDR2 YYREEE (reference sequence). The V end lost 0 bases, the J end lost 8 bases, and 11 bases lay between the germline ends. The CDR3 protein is CASSLGRGTGYTF. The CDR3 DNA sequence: TGTGCCAGCAGCTTGGGCAGGGGAACGGGCTACACCTTC.

The CDR3 sequence is CASSLFRAGTQYF. The CDR3 nucleotides read TGTGCCAGCAGTTTATTTCGCGCAGGTACGCAGTATTTT. The chain carries TRBV27 and TRBJ2-3, with D uncertain. The CDR3 covers 13 residues. V gave up 1 base and J gave up 8 bases, with 10 bases separating them. Per the germline V gene, CDR1 is MNHEY and CDR2 is SMNVEV (reference sequence).

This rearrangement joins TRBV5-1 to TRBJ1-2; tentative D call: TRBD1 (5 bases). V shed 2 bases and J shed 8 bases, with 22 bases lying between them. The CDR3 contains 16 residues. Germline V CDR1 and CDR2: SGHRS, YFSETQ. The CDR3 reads CASSFWEGLPTRGYTF. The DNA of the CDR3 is TGCGCCAGCAGCTTTTGGGAGGGGCTGCCAACGAGGGGCTACACCTTC.

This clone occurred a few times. The CDR3 here is CASSGQGAGQPQHF. CDR3 sequence (DNA): TGTGCCAGCAGTGGCCAGGGGGCAGGTCAGCCCCAGCATTTT. The genes are TRBV27 and TRBJ1-5; TRBD1 matches 8 bases. V was clipped by 5 bases and J by 6 bases; unmatched bases: 6. The germline V gene encodes CDR1 MNHEY and CDR2 SMNVEV (reference sequence). The CDR3 sequence is 14 residues long.

CDR3 sequence: CASSVVTGDEQFF. The DNA of the CDR3 is TGTGCCAGCAGCGTAGTGACCGGGGATGAGCAGTTCTTC. The chain employs TRBV9 and TRBJ2-1; tentative D call: TRBD2 (5 bases). V lost 0 bases and J lost 8, with 9 bases in between. The V gene's germline CDR1 is SGDLS and CDR2 YYNGEE. The CDR3 covers 13 residues.

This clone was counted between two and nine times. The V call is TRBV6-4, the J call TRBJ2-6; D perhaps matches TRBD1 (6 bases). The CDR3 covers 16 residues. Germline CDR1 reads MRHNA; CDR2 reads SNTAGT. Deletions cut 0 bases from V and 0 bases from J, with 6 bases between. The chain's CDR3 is CASSDSDSSGANVLTF. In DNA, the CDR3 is TGTGCCAGCAGTGACTCGGACAGCTCTGGGGCCAACGTCCTGACTTTC.

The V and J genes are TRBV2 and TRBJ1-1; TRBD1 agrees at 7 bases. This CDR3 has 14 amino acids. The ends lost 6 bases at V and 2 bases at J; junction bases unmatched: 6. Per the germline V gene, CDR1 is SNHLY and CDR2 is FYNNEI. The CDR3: CASSEQGPNTEAFF. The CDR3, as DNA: TGTGCCAGCAGCGAACAGGGGCCCAACACTGAAGCTTTCTTT.

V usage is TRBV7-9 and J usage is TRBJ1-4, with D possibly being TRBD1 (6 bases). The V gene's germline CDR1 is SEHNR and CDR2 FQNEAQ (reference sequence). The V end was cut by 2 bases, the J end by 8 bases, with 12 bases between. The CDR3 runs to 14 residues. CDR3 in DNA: TGTGCCAGCAGCTTAACAGGGCTGGGAGAAAAACTGTTTTTT. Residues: CASSLTGLGEKLFF.

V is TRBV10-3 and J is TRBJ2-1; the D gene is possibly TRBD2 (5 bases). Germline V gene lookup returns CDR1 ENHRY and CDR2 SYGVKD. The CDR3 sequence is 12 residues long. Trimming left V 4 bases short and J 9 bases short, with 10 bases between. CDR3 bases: TGTGCCATCAGTGTCTCTAGCTTTGAGCAGTTCTTC. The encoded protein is CAISVSSFEQFF.

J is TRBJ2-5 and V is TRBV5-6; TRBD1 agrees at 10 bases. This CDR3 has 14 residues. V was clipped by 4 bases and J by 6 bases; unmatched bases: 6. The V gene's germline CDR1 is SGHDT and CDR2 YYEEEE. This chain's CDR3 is CASSGDRGSQTQYF. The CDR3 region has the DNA TGTGCCAGCAGCGGGGACAGGGGTTCGCAGACCCAGTACTTC.

The CDR3 DNA reads as TGTGCCAGCAGTTTTCGCTATGGCTACACCTTC. This encodes CASSFRYGYTF. V gene TRBV28 combines with J gene TRBJ1-2, with D unclear. This CDR3 is 11 amino acids long. Germline V gene data show CDR1 as MDHEN and CDR2 as SYDVKM. V gave up 3 bases and J gave up 4 bases, with 3 bases separating them.

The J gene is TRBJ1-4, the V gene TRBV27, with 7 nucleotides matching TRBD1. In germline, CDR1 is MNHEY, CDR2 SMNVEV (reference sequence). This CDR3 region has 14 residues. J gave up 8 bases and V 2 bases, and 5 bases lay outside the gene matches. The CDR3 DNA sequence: TGTGCCAGCAGTTTACTAAGGGGGCGAGAAAAACTGTTTTTT. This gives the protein CASSLLRGREKLFF.

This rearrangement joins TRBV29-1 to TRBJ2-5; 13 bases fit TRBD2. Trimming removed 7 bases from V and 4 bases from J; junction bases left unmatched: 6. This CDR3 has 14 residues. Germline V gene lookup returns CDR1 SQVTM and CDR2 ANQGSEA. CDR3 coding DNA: TGCAGCGCGGGACTAGCGGGATTGGTAGAGACCCAGTACTTC. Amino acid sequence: CSAGLAGLVETQYF.